This paragraph reports one T cell receptor (beta chain). What it binds is not known. The data derive from a study of human T cells and chemical hapten exposure. Study-wide results and caveats: There was a positive correlation between PT1 expanded TCR counts and patch test score.

Trimming cost V 0 bases and J 0 bases, with 10 bases left between them. The CDR3 length is 15 residues. CDR1 is DFQATT and CDR2 is SNEGSKA in the germline V gene (reference sequence). Noted time point: patch test 1, 2 weeks after DPC sensitization. The treatment: therapeutic diphenylcyclopropenone sensitization with weekly scalp DPC. TCRdb passed the RACE reads through MiXCR, listing each CDR3 protein once. The table has roughly 190,000 distinct CDR3 sequences, approximately 20% seen once. The sequenced sample was whole blood, obtained in connection with sensitization to the hapten diphenylcyclopropenone (DPC). The source is a woman aged 50 to 60 with alopecia areata. Some clones in this sample may be carry-over from other donors' samples. The J gene is TRBJ2-3, the V gene TRBV20-1; no reliable D call. The CDR3 loop reads CSARDWQLSTDTQYF. The CDR3 region has the DNA TGCAGTGCTAGAGACTGGCAGCTTAGCACAGATACGCAGTATTTT.